The 5 T cell receptor beta chains below all came from one sample that was sequenced in a study of identical twins. TCRdb reanalysed the 5' RACE reads using MiXCR and keeps one entry per CDR3 protein. The sample includes about 190,000 distinct CDR3 sequences, roughly 15% seen only once; the top ten take over 35%. The data were also submitted as part of a second study, on T cells expressing NK-cell markers.

Sequencing used CD8+ T cells sorted from blood. Receptor source: a woman under 30 in good health.

This clonotype was detected a few times. J is TRBJ2-2 and V is TRBV20-1, with D perhaps TRBD2 (5 bases). The CDR3 contains 13 residues. Trimming removed 0 bases from V and 7 bases from J, with 9 bases in between. Germline V lookup: CDR1 DFQATT, CDR2 SNEGSKA (reference sequence). The CDR3 bases are TGCAGTGCTAGAGATCCCCGGGGCGGGGAGCTGTTTTTT. Translation: CSARDPRGGELFF.

Only a few counts were recorded for this clonotype. The chain combines TRBV6-1 with TRBJ2-3, with D tentatively TRBD2 (7 bases). V dropped 6 bases and J dropped 2 bases, with 18 bases sitting between them. Germline V gives CDR1 MNHNS, CDR2 SASEGT. CDR3 length: 16 residues. The CDR3 spells CASSTGGGGFTDTQYF. CDR3 sequence (DNA): TGTGCCAGCAGCACGGGGGGCGGGGGTTTCACAGATACGCAGTATTTT.

The chain couples TRBV9 to TRBJ2-7, with D perhaps matching TRBD1 or TRBD2 (5 bases each). Per germline, CDR1 SGDLS and CDR2 YYNGEE. The CDR3 spans 15 residues. V was clipped by 3 bases and J by 5 bases, with 18 bases between them. CDR3 loop: CASSEGTGGSHEQYF. The CDR3 coding sequence is TGTGCCAGCAGCGAGGGAACAGGTGGGAGTCACGAGCAGTACTTC.

V and J are TRBV7-9 and TRBJ1-4, with 9 positions matching TRBD1. The length of the CDR3 is 13 residues. The V gene's germline CDR1 is SEHNR and CDR2 FQNEAQ (reference sequence). V shed 5 bases and J 7 bases; nucleotides not matched to a gene: 2. The CDR3 region is CASSRQGGEKLFF. DNA for the CDR3: TGTGCCAGCAGCCGACAGGGGGGTGAAAAACTGTTTTTT.

This clonotype was counted between two and nine times. The V and J genes are TRBV20-1 and TRBJ2-1, with 12 bases identical to TRBD2. CDR3 size: 17 residues. Germline CDR1 DFQATT, CDR2 SNEGSKA (reference sequence). V lost 6 bases and J lost 5; bases outside the gene matches: 14. The CDR3 bases are TGCAGTGCGATAACTAGCGGGAGGCAAATAAATAACAATGAGCAGTTCTTC. Protein: CSAITSGRQINNNEQFF.